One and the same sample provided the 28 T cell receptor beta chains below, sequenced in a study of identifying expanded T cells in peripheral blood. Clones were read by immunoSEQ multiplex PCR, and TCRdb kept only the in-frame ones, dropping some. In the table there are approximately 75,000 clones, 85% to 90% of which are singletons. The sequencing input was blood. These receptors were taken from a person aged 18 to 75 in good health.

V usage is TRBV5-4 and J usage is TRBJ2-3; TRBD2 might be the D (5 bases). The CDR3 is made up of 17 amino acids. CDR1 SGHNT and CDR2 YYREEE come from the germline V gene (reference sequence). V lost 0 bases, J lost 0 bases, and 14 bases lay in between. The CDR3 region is CASSLALGAVSTDTQYF. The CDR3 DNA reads TGTGCCAGCAGCTTGGCCCTGGGAGCCGTTAGCACAGATACGCAGTATTTT. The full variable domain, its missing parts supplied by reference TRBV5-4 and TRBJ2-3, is ETGVTQSPTHLIKTRGQQVTLRCSSQSGHNTVSWYQQALGQGPQFIFQYYREEENGRGNFPPRFSGLQFPNYSSELNVNALELDDSALYLCASSLALGAVSTDTQYFGPGTRLTVL.

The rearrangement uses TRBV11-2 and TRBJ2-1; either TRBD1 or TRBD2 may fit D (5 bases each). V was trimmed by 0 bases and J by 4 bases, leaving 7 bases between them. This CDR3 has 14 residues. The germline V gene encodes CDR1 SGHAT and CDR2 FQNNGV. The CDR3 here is CASSLDGGYNEQFF. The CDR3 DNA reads TGTGCCAGCAGCTTAGATGGGGGTTACAATGAGCAGTTCTTC.

In DNA form, the CDR3 reads TGTGCCATCGAACAGGGAATAGTTTCTGGTTCCTCCTACGAGCAGTACTTC. This encodes CAIEQGIVSGSSYEQYF. The rearrangement links TRBV2 to TRBJ2-7; perhaps TRBD1 as D (6 bases). CDR3 length: 17 amino acids. Trimming pared 10 bases from V and 0 bases from J, leaving 25 bases between. The germline V gene encodes CDR1 SNHLY and CDR2 FYNNEI. Combining the CDR3 with reference TRBV2 and TRBJ2-7 gives the whole variable domain EPEVTQTPSHQVTQMGQEVILRCVPISNHLYFYWYRQILGQKVEFLVSFYNNEISEKSEIFDDQFSVERPDGSNFTLKIRSTKLEDSAMYFCAIEQGIVSGSSYEQYFGPGTRLTVT.

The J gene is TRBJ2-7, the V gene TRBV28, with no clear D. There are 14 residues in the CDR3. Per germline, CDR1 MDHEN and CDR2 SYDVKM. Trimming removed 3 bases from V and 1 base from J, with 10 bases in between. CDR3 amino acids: CASSFTIGSYEQYF. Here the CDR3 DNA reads TGTGCCAGCAGTTTTACTATTGGATCCTACGAGCAGTACTTC.

As DNA, the CDR3 is TGTGCCAGTAGTATCTGGTTCCTCTTTGGCTACACCTTC. This encodes CASSIWFLFGYTF. The chain is built from TRBV19 and TRBJ1-2, with D uncertain. Germline V CDR1 and CDR2: LNHDA, SQIVND (reference sequence). Trimming shortened V by 3 bases and J by 7 bases, and 12 bases separated the two germline ends. There are 13 residues in the CDR3.

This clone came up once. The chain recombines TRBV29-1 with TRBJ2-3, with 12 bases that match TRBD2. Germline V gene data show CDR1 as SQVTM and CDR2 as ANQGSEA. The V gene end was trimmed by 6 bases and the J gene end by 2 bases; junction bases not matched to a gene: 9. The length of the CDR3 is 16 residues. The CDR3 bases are TGCAGCGTGGATGGACTAGCGGGACCCATCACAGATACGCAGTATTTT. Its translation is CSVDGLAGPITDTQYF.

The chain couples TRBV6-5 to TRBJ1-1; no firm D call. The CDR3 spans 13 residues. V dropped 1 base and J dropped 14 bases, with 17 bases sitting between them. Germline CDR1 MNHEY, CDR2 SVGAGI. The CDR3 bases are TGTGCCAGCAGTTACTTATCAGGTACAAAACCATTCTTT. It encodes CASSYLSGTKPFF.

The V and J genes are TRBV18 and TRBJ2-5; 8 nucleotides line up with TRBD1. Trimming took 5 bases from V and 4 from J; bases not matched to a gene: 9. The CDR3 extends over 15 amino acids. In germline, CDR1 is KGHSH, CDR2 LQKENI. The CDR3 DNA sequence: TGTGCCAGCTCATCCGGACAGGGCGCGGGAGAGACCCAGTACTTC. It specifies CASSSGQGAGETQYF.

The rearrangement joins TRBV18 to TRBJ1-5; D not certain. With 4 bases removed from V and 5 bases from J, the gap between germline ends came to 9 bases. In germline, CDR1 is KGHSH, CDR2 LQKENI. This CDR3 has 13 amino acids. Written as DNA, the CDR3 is TGTGCCAGCTCACGTGAGGTCGATCAGCCCCAGCATTTT. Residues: CASSREVDQPQHF. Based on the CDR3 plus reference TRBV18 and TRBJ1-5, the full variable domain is NAGVMQNPRHLVRRRGQEARLRCSPMKGHSHVYWYRQLPEEGLKFMVYLQKENIIDESGMPKERFSAEFPKEGPSILRIQQVVRGDSAAYFCASSREVDQPQHFGDGTRLSIL.

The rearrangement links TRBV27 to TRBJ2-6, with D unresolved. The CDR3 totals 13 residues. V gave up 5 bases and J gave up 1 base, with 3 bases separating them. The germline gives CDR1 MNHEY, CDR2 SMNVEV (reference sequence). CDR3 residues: CASSGSGANVLTF. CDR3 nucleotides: TGTGCCAGCAGTGGATCTGGGGCCAACGTCCTGACTTTC.

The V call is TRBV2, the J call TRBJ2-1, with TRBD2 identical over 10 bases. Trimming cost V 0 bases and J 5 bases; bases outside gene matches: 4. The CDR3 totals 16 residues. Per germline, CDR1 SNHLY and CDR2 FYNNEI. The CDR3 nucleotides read TGTGCCAGCAGTGAAGCGCTTAGCGGGGGGCACAATGAGCAGTTCTTC. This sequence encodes CASSEALSGGHNEQFF. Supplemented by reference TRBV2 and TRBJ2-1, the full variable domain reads EPEVTQTPSHQVTQMGQEVILRCVPISNHLYFYWYRQILGQKVEFLVSFYNNEISEKSEIFDDQFSVERPDGSNFTLKIRSTKLEDSAMYFCASSEALSGGHNEQFFGPGTRLTVL.

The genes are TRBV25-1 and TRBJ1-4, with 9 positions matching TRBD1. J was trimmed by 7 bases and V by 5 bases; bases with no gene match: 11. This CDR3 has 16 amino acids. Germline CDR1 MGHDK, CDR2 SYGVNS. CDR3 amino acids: CASSSTGGPKGEKLFF. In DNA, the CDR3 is TGTGCCAGCAGTTCAACAGGGGGCCCTAAAGGTGAAAAACTGTTTTTT.

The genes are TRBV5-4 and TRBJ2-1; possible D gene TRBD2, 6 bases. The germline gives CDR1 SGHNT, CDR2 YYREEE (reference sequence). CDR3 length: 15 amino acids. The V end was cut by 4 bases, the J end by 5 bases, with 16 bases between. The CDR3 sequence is CASSRGSGGNNEQFF. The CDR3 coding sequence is TGTGCCAGCAGCCGTGGGTCCGGGGGAAACAATGAGCAGTTCTTC.

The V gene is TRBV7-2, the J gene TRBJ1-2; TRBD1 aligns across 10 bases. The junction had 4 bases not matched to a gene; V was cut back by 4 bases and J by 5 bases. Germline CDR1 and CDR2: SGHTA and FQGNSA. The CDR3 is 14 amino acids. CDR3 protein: CASSSGTGEYGYTF. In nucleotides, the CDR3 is TGTGCCAGCAGCTCCGGGACAGGGGAGTATGGCTACACCTTC.

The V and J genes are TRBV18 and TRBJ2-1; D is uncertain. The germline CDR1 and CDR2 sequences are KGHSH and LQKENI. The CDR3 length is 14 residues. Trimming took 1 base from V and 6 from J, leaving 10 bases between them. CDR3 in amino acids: CASSPQRAPNEQFF. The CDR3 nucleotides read TGTGCCAGCTCACCACAACGGGCACCCAATGAGCAGTTCTTC. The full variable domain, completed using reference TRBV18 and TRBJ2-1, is NAGVMQNPRHLVRRRGQEARLRCSPMKGHSHVYWYRQLPEEGLKFMVYLQKENIIDESGMPKERFSAEFPKEGPSILRIQQVVRGDSAAYFCASSPQRAPNEQFFGPGTRLTVL.

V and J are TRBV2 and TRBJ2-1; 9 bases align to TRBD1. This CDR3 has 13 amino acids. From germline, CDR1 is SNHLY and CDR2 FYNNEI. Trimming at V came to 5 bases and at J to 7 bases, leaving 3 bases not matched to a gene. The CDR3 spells CASSSQGANEQFF. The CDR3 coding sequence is TGTGCCAGCAGTTCACAGGGGGCAAATGAGCAGTTCTTC.

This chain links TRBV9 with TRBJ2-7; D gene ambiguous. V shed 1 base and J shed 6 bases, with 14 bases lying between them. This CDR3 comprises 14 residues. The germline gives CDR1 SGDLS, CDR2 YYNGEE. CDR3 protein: CASSVTPDWFEQYF. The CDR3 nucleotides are TGTGCCAGCAGCGTAACTCCGGATTGGTTCGAGCAGTACTTC.

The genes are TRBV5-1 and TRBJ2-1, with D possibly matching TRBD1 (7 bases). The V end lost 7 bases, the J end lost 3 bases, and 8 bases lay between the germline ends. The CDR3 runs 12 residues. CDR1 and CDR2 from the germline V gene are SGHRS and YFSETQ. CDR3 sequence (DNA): TGCGCCAGCCAGGGGGGCTACAATGAGCAGTTCTTC. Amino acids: CASQGGYNEQFF.

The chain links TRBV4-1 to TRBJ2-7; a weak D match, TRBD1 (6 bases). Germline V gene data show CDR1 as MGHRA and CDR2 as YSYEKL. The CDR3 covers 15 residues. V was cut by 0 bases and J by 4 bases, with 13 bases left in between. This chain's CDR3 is CASSQENHRAYEQYF. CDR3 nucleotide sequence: TGCGCCAGCAGCCAAGAAAATCACAGGGCTTACGAGCAGTACTTC.

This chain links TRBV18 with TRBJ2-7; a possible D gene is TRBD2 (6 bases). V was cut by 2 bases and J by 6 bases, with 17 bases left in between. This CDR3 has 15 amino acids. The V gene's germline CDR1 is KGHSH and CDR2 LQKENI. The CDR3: CASSPVGLGEVEQYF. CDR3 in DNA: TGTGCCAGCTCACCAGTGGGGCTTGGGGAGGTCGAGCAGTACTTC.

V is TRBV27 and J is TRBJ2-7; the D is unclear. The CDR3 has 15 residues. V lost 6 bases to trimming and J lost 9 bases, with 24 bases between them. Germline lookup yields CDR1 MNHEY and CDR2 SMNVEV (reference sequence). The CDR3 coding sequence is TGTGCCAGCAGCAGAAGACCGGACGGCTACGAGCGGCAGTACTTC. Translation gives CASSRRPDGYERQYF.

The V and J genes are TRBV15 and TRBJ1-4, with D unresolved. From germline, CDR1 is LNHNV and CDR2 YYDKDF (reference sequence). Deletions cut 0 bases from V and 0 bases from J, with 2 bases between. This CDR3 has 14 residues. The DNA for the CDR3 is TGTGCCACCAGCAGAGATGCAACTAATGAAAAACTGTTTTTT. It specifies CATSRDATNEKLFF. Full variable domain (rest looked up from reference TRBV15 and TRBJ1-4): DAMVIQNPRYQVTQFGKPVTLSCSQTLNHNVMYWYQQKSSQAPKLLFHYYDKDFNNEADTPDNFQSRRPNTSFCFLDIRSPGLGDTAMYLCATSRDATNEKLFFGSGTQLSVL.

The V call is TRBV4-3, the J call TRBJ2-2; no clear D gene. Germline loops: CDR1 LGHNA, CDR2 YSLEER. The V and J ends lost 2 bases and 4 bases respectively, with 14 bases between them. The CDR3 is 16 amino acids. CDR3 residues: CASSQQRLYITGELFF. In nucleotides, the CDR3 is TGCGCCAGCAGCCAACAAAGGTTGTACATCACCGGGGAGCTGTTTTTT.

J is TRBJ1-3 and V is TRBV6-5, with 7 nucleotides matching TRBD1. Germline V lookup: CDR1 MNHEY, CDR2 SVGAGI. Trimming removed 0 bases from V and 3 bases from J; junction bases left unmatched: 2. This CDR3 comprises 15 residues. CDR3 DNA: TGTGCCAGCAGTTACTCGGGACAGTTTGGAAACACCATATATTTT. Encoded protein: CASSYSGQFGNTIYF.

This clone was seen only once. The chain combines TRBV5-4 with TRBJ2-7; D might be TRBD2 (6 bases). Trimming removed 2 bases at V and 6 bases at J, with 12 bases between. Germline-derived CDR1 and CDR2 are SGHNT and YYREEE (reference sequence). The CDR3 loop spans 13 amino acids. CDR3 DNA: TGTGCCAGCAGCTTCGGAGGGGCTGGCGAGCAGTACTTC. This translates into CASSFGGAGEQYF.

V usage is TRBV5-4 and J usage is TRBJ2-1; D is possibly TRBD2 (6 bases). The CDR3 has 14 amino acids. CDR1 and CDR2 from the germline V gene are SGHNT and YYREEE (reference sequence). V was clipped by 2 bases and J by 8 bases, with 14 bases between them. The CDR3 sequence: CASSFPGRLDEQFF. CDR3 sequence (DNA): TGTGCCAGCAGCTTCCCGGGGAGGTTGGATGAGCAGTTCTTC.

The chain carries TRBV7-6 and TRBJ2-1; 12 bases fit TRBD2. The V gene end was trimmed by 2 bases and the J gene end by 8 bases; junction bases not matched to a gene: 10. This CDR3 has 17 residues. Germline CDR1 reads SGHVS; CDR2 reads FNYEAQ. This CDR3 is CASSLTPSGGALDEQFF. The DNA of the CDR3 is TGTGCCAGCAGCTTAACCCCTAGCGGGGGGGCCCTTGATGAGCAGTTCTTC.

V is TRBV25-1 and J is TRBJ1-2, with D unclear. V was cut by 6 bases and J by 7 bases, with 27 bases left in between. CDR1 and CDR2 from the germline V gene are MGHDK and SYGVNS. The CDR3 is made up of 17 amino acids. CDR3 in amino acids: CASSPPGDRVVIAGYTF. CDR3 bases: TGTGCCAGCAGCCCCCCAGGAGATAGGGTAGTTATCGCTGGCTACACCTTC.